The rows below give T cell receptor beta chains drawn from one sample of a study of metastatic and nonmetastatic thyroid tumors. TCRdb re-called the PCR reads via MiXCR. The sample carries approximately 40,000 clones, 25% to 30% recorded once. Specimen: blood. These receptors all come from a male donor with papillary thyroid cancer or a benign thyroid nodule (not recorded which). Some clones in this sample may be carry-over from other donors' samples. Each CDR3 is given with its conserved first and last residue. Fields, in order: clone size, V gene, J gene, D gene, CDR3 DNA, CDR3 protein. A D gene is named only where the DNA matches it firmly. Expanded clones get a size class; other rows say once, few or many, or leave the size out.

clone size: medium-sized
V gene: TRBV28
J gene: TRBJ1-2
D gene: .
CDR3 DNA: TGTGCCAGCAGTTTACGGGGGGGACTGGTTGACTATGGCTACACCTTC
CDR3 protein: CASSLRGGLVDYGYTF

clone size: many
V gene: TRBV20-1
J gene: TRBJ2-1
D gene: .
CDR3 DNA: TGCAGTGCTAGAGATCATCGGGGGTCTAGCGCAAAGGAGCAGTTCTTC
CDR3 protein: CSARDHRGSSAKEQFF

clone size: .
V gene: TRBV6-4
J gene: TRBJ2-3
D gene: .
CDR3 DNA: TGTGCCAGCAGCTTCTCGGCCCCCCACACATATACGCAGTATTTT
CDR3 protein: CASSFSAPHTYTQYF

clone size: .
V gene: TRBV4-2
J gene: TRBJ2-3
D gene: .
CDR3 DNA: TGTGCCAGCATTTCCAGACTCAGCGGGCGGACAGATACGCAGTATTTT
CDR3 protein: CASISRLSGRTDTQYF

clone size: many
V gene: TRBV15
J gene: TRBJ2-1
D gene: .
CDR3 DNA: TGTGCCACCAGCAGAGATCGGGACAATGAGCAGTTCTTC
CDR3 protein: CATSRDRDNEQFF

clone size: few
V gene: TRBV12-3/TRBV12-4
J gene: TRBJ2-7
D gene: .
CDR3 DNA: TGTGCCAGTAGTTGGGACACCCCATACGAGCAGTACTTC
CDR3 protein: CASSWDTPYEQYF

clone size: many
V gene: TRBV3-1
J gene: TRBJ2-6
D gene: .
CDR3 DNA: TGTGCCAGCAGCCAAGACGCATCTGGGGCCAACGTCCTGACTTTC
CDR3 protein: CASSQDASGANVLTF

clone size: .
V gene: TRBV20-1
J gene: TRBJ2-3
D gene: TRBD2
CDR3 DNA: TGCAGTGCTCGTCAGGGACTAGAGCCTACGAAGTATTTT
CDR3 protein: CSARQGLEPTKYF

clone size: few
V gene: TRBV6-2/TRBV6-3
J gene: TRBJ2-1
D gene: TRBD2
CDR3 DNA: TGTGCCAGCAGCCCCGGACTAGCGGGGATTTACAATGAGCAGTTCTTC
CDR3 protein: CASSPGLAGIYNEQFF

clone size: few
V gene: TRBV12-3/TRBV12-4
J gene: TRBJ2-3
D gene: TRBD2
CDR3 DNA: TGTGCCAGCACTCTCGGGAGGATGGATACGCAGTATTTT
CDR3 protein: CASTLGRMDTQYF

clone size: few
V gene: TRBV12-3/TRBV12-4
J gene: TRBJ1-6
D gene: TRBD1
CDR3 DNA: TGTGCCAGCAGGCGACAGGGGTATTCACCCCTCCACTTT
CDR3 protein: CASRRQGYSPLHF

clone size: .
V gene: TRBV12-3/TRBV12-4
J gene: TRBJ2-4
D gene: .
CDR3 DNA: TGTGCCAACAGTACCCGTACAGGGCCAAAAAACATTCAGTACTTC
CDR3 protein: CANSTRTGPKNIQYF

clone size: .
V gene: TRBV20-1
J gene: TRBJ1-5
D gene: .
CDR3 DNA: TGCAGTGCTTACGACAGGTACGGACATCAGCCCCAGCATTTT
CDR3 protein: CSAYDRYGHQPQHF

clone size: many
V gene: TRBV20-1
J gene: TRBJ2-3
D gene: .
CDR3 DNA: TGCAGTGCTAGCCCATCGACAGATACGCAGTATTTT
CDR3 protein: CSASPSTDTQYF

clone size: medium-sized
V gene: TRBV20-1
J gene: TRBJ2-7
D gene: .
CDR3 DNA: TGCAGTGCCGACCGGGACTTGGCGTACGAGCAGTACTTC
CDR3 protein: CSADRDLAYEQYF

clone size: .
V gene: TRBV6-5
J gene: TRBJ2-3
D gene: TRBD2
CDR3 DNA: TGTGCCAGCAGTTACGGGGATAGCGGGACCATAACAGATACGCAGTATTTT
CDR3 protein: CASSYGDSGTITDTQYF

clone size: .
V gene: TRBV6-2/TRBV6-3
J gene: TRBJ2-7
D gene: .
CDR3 DNA: TGTGCCAGCAGTGACTACGAGCAGTACTTC
CDR3 protein: CASSDYEQYF

clone size: many
V gene: TRBV10-3
J gene: TRBJ2-1
D gene: TRBD2
CDR3 DNA: TGTGCCATCCGGCTAGCGGGCGAATACAATGAGCAGTTCTTC
CDR3 protein: CAIRLAGEYNEQFF

clone size: .
V gene: TRBV5-1
J gene: TRBJ2-1
D gene: TRBD2
CDR3 DNA: TGCGCCAGCAGCTTATCTAGCGGCTCCTACAATTATCAGTTCTTC
CDR3 protein: CASSLSSGSYNYQFF

clone size: .
V gene: TRBV20-1
J gene: TRBJ2-1
D gene: .
CDR3 DNA: TGCAGTGCCTCTAGTCCGGGACTGGAGTACAATGAGCAGTTCTTC
CDR3 protein: CSASSPGLEYNEQFF

clone size: medium-sized
V gene: TRBV28
J gene: TRBJ2-7
D gene: .
CDR3 DNA: TGTGCCAGCACTGGGGGCTCGCCCTACGAGCAGTACTTC
CDR3 protein: CASTGGSPYEQYF

clone size: many
V gene: TRBV28
J gene: TRBJ2-4
D gene: .
CDR3 DNA: TGTGCCAGCAGTTCAGGGGTAGTGGCCAAAAACATTCAGTACTTC
CDR3 protein: CASSSGVVAKNIQYF

clone size: medium-sized
V gene: TRBV7-6
J gene: TRBJ2-7
D gene: .
CDR3 DNA: TGTGCCAGCAGCACCGGAAACGAGCAGTACTTC
CDR3 protein: CASSTGNEQYF

clone size: .
V gene: TRBV5-4
J gene: TRBJ2-7
D gene: .
CDR3 DNA: TGTGCCAGCATCTTGCGCCAATCAGGGGAGCAGTACTTC
CDR3 protein: CASILRQSGEQYF

clone size: many
V gene: TRBV30
J gene: TRBJ2-1
D gene: .
CDR3 DNA: TGTGCCTGGGATGCCGGGGTCGACAATGAGCAGTTCTTC
CDR3 protein: CAWDAGVDNEQFF

clone size: many
V gene: TRBV5-6
J gene: TRBJ1-5
D gene: .
CDR3 DNA: TGTGCCAGCAGCTTGGTGGGTGTCGGAAATCAGCCCCAGCATTTT
CDR3 protein: CASSLVGVGNQPQHF

clone size: many
V gene: TRBV24-1
J gene: TRBJ2-1
D gene: TRBD2
CDR3 DNA: TGTGCCACCAGTGGACCGGGACTAGCGGGAGCCTATGAGCAGTTCTTC
CDR3 protein: CATSGPGLAGAYEQFF

clone size: few
V gene: TRBV6-1
J gene: TRBJ1-1
D gene: TRBD1
CDR3 DNA: TGTGCCGGCCTCCGGGACAGGAACACTGAAGCTTTCTTT
CDR3 protein: CAGLRDRNTEAFF

clone size: many
V gene: TRBV19
J gene: TRBJ2-5
D gene: TRBD2
CDR3 DNA: TGTGCCAGTAGCTCGGCGGGAGTTAGCTACCAAGAGACCCAGTACTTC
CDR3 protein: CASSSAGVSYQETQYF

clone size: .
V gene: TRBV6-1
J gene: TRBJ1-3
D gene: TRBD1
CDR3 DNA: TGTGCCAGCAGTGTAACAGGGGCTAGGGACACCATATATTTT
CDR3 protein: CASSVTGARDTIYF

clone size: few
V gene: TRBV20-1
J gene: TRBJ1-4
D gene: .
CDR3 DNA: TGCAGTGCTAGTAAGGTATCAATGAATGAAAAACTGTTTTTT
CDR3 protein: CSASKVSMNEKLFF

clone size: many
V gene: TRBV5-1
J gene: TRBJ2-3
D gene: .
CDR3 DNA: TGCGCCAGCAGCTTGTGGCAGGGAGAAGATACGCAGTATTTT
CDR3 protein: CASSLWQGEDTQYF

clone size: few
V gene: TRBV10-3
J gene: TRBJ2-1
D gene: .
CDR3 DNA: TGTGCCATCACCACGAAAGCGGAGGGGAATGAGCAGTTCTTC
CDR3 protein: CAITTKAEGNEQFF

clone size: medium-sized
V gene: TRBV27
J gene: TRBJ2-7
D gene: TRBD1
CDR3 DNA: TGTGCCAGCAGTTCTTGGGACAGAATTTACGAGCAGTACTTC
CDR3 protein: CASSSWDRIYEQYF

clone size: many
V gene: TRBV2
J gene: TRBJ2-3
D gene: TRBD2
CDR3 DNA: TGTGCCAGCAGAGCGGGAGAAGGAACAGATACGCAGTATTTT
CDR3 protein: CASRAGEGTDTQYF

clone size: .
V gene: TRBV5-1
J gene: TRBJ1-3
D gene: .
CDR3 DNA: TGCGCCAGCAGCTTGGGGCCTCAGGGAGCTGGAAACACCATATATTTT
CDR3 protein: CASSLGPQGAGNTIYF

clone size: many
V gene: TRBV7-6
J gene: TRBJ2-5
D gene: TRBD1
CDR3 DNA: TGTGCCAGCAGCTTAGCAGCTACAGGGGTGCAAGAGACCCAGTACTTC
CDR3 protein: CASSLAATGVQETQYF

clone size: .
V gene: TRBV10-3
J gene: TRBJ1-5
D gene: .
CDR3 DNA: TGTGCCATCAGTGCATACGATAACCAGCCCCAGCATTTT
CDR3 protein: CAISAYDNQPQHF

clone size: .
V gene: TRBV6-1
J gene: TRBJ2-3
D gene: TRBD2
CDR3 DNA: TGTGCCAGAAGTGTTCGCGGGGGGGGGACCCCAGATACCCAGTATTTT
CDR3 protein: CARSVRGGGTPDTQYF

clone size: many
V gene: TRBV7-8
J gene: TRBJ1-1
D gene: .
CDR3 DNA: TGTGCCAGCAGCTTAGACCTGGACACTGAAGCTTTCTTT
CDR3 protein: CASSLDLDTEAFF

clone size: many
V gene: TRBV19
J gene: TRBJ1-2
D gene: .
CDR3 DNA: TGTGCCAGTAGTAGCGTGAGGACTATTAACTATGGCTACACCTTC
CDR3 protein: CASSSVRTINYGYTF

clone size: many
V gene: TRBV5-6
J gene: TRBJ2-1
D gene: .
CDR3 DNA: TGTGCCAGCAGCTTTACGTACAATGAGCAGTTCTTC
CDR3 protein: CASSFTYNEQFF